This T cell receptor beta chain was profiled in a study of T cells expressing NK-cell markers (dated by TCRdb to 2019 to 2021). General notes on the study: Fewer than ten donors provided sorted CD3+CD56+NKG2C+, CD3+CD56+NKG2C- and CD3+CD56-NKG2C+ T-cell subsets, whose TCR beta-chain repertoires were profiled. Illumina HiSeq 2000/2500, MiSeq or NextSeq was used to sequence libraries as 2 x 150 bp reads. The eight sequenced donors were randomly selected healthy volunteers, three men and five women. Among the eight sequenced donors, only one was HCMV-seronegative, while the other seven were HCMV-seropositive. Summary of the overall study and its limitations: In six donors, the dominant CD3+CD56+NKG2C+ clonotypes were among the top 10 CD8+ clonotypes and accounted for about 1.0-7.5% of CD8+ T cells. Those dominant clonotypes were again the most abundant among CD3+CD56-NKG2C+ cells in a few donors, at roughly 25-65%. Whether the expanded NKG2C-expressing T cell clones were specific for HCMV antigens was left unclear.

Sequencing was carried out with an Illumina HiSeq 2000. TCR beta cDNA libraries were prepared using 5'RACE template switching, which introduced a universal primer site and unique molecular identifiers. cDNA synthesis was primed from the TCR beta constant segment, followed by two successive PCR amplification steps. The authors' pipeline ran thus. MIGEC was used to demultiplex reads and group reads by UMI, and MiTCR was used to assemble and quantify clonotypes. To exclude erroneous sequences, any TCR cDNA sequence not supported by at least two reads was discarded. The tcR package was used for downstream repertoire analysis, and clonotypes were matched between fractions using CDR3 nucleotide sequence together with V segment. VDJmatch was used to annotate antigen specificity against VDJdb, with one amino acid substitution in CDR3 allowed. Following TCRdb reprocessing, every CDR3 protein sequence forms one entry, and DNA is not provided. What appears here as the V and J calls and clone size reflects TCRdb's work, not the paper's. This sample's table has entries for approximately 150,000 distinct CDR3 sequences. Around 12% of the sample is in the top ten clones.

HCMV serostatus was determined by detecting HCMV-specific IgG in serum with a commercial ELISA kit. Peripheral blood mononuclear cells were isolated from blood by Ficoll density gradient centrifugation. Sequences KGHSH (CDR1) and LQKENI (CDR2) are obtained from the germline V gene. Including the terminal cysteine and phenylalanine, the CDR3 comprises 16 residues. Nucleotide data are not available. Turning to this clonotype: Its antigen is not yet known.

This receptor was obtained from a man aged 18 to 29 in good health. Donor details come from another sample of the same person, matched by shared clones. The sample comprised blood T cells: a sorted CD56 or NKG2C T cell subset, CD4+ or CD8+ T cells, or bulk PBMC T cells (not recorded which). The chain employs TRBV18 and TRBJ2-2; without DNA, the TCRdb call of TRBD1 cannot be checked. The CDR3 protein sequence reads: CASSPWDRANTGELFF.